What follows is one TCR beta chain and its context. The antigen it binds to is not known. There are no base qualities to consult, and no much larger clone falls within one base. The record originates from a study of cytomegalovirus exposure and HLA in healthy donors (TCRdb year 2017). For the study in its entirety: An earlier analysis of several hundred of the donors reported 276 Gb of sequence data and around 100 million unique TCR beta sequences obtained from about 180 million T cells. An early release that covered approximately 600 HLA-typed donors contained approximately 290 gigabases of sequencing data and tens of millions of unique TCR sequences. The genetic ancestry cluster associated with self-reported Caucasian donors included 70% to 85% of the 398 genotyped donors. The aim of the study was to test whether cataloging public T cell receptors could identify signatures of past pathogen exposure. Using immunosequencing, the study profiled T cell repertoires from 640 or so subjects and related those repertoires to cytomegalovirus serostatus. A separate validation cohort of some 130 different subjects was used in addition to the roughly 670-subject first cohort. To predict cytomegalovirus infection status, the study combined high-throughput TCR immunosequencing, statistical association of individual TCRs with disease status, and machine learning. In a later analysis, previously published TCR beta repertoires from 666 donors were re-analyzed and high-resolution HLA genotyping was added so that TCR occurrence patterns could be studied. In the later analysis, no new phenotypic data were used to find candidate immune exposures; instead, reliance was placed on TCR beta sequences and their occurrence across donors. An earlier analysis of 587 of the donors applied high-throughput TCR beta sequencing to assess whether each TCR beta V gene segment acted as functional or pseudogenic. Donor age, sex, ethnicity and CMV serostatus were compiled together with the repertoire data. A later genetic analysis took genome-wide SNP genotypes for about three fifths of the roughly 700 donors and used that subset as a discovery cohort. All discovery cohort repertoires had been generated on a single sequencing platform. HLA typing covered class I and class II loci at four-digit resolution. Typing coverage varied by locus: 629-630 donors for A, B, C, DRB1 and DQB1; 522 for DQA1; about 600 for DPA1; approximately 470 for DPB1. Roughly five DR-DQ haplotypes were treated as single units for association and clustering because of strong linkage in the cohort. On average, over 200,000 unique TCR beta nucleotide sequences were sequenced per donor among several hundred genotyped donors of the cohort, with roughly a sixth of those sequences being non-productive. Paper-wide results and their limitations: For the cohort, immune exposure information was limited to CMV serostatus. Across donors, most TCR sequences were observed very rarely, whereas some public TCRs were present in many individuals. A cluster of highly shared sequence variants was judged likely to represent a technical artifact of the sequencing pipeline. Correlated functional status among segregating V segments might reflect linkage disequilibrium, but an unknown experimental factor could not be ruled out. In a later genetic analysis, a missense DCLRE1C variant was associated with V-gene and J-gene trimming of TCR beta chains, and the association was replicated in an independent cohort. A later analysis found that most CMV-associated TCR beta chains appeared HLA-restricted, with HLA associations seemingly driven largely by CMV exposure. The authors suggested that the approach could potentially be extended to other disease states and immunological phenotypes. Strong co-occurrence of HLA alleles, especially DR and DQ, made assigning TCR associations to individual alleles difficult. At a false discovery rate of 0.05, a later analysis linked around 15,000 TCR beta sequences to specific HLA alleles. According to a later analysis, parvovirus B19, influenza, CMV and Epstein-Barr virus appeared linked to several top co-occurrence clusters. Compared with equally common non-associated chains, HLA-associated TCR beta chains in a later analysis were more clonally expanded and had lower generation probabilities. In a later analysis, TCR association rates were found to vary across HLA loci, with the most associated TCRs seen for DRB1 alleles and the fewest for HLA-C alleles. Because counts were too low, roughly 16 rarely observed V segments, including chromosome 9 orphons, were left out of the earlier analysis of a few hundred of the donors. In this cohort, only TCR beta chains were sequenced, and detectable features were limited by the absence of alpha or paired-chain data. Because HLA typing was unavailable for some donors at each locus, only the typed subset was used in association tests. Roughly uniform sequencing depth across donors was assumed in presence/absence analyses, although this assumption may not hold. A later genetic analysis reported fewer N-insertions in productive TCRs among donors in an Asian-associated ancestry cluster than the roughly 620-donor mean. A further reported finding was that TCR beta sequences accurately predicted the HLA-A and HLA-B alleles for most subjects in the first cohort. In vitro tests confirmed that a few of the cytomegalovirus-associated TCR beta chains recognize cytomegalovirus antigens. In an earlier analysis of about 600 of the donors, most TCR beta V segments appeared in productive rearrangements about 87% or about 30% of the time, broadly matching IMGT annotations. The study listed 150 to 200 TCR beta chains as associated with cytomegalovirus. In both the original and validation cohorts, the classifier was reported to diagnose cytomegalovirus status with high specificity and sensitivity.

Libraries were built with the immunoSEQ multiplex PCR assay. The multiplex PCR relied on a mix of 60 forward primers for TCR Vbeta segments and 13 reverse primers for TCR Jbeta segments. The CDR3 region of rearranged TCR beta genes was amplified from genomic DNA with a multiplex PCR assay. The Illumina HiSeq System was used to sequence the amplified TCR beta libraries as 87-base-pair reads. The authors' pipeline ran thus. In a later analysis, tens of millions of unique TCR beta chains were counted across the approximately 640 repertoires, and roughly 10 million of these chains were shared by at least two donors. A nearest-neighbor algorithm error-corrected the raw reads and collapsed the reads into unique sequences, merging closely related sequences to remove PCR and sequencing errors. CDR3 sequences were aligned to IMGT reference sequences to assign V, D and J gene segments. For a sequence to be retained, a match of at least six nucleotides to both a V gene segment and a J gene segment was required. A rearrangement counted as productive if the CDR3 had no stop codons and remained in frame with V and J, and every other rearrangement counted as non-productive. Following IMGT convention, CDR3 was defined as the stretch from the second conserved V-encoded cysteine to the conserved J-encoded phenylalanine. The earlier analysis of some 600 of the donors excluded sequences that lacked an unambiguous match to a single V gene segment. In an earlier analysis of about 590 of the donors, a V segment was called functional when productive rearrangements were above 56.7%, and segregating when the standard deviation between donors exceeded 5%. A statistical classification framework was built for diagnosing cytomegalovirus status from the catalog of TCR beta chain sequences. V and J gene assignment, in a later analysis, came from comparing TCR nucleotide sequences with IMGT/GENE-DB human TR gene sequences. In a later analysis, CDR3 sequences and most-parsimonious VDJ recombination scenarios were assigned using the TCRdist pipeline. In a later analysis, every TCR beta chain was defined by the combination of its CDR3 amino acid sequence and its V-gene family, and reads without a unique V-gene family were dropped. A later analysis removed several hundred highly shared, low-generation-probability nucleotide sequences to deal with suspected cross-contamination and a sequencing artifact. In a later analysis, a clonal expansion index for each public chain was calculated from normalized within-repertoire ranks of inferred template counts. In a later analysis, generation probabilities were computed using a VDJ recombination model fitted to out-of-frame rearrangements, and the results were checked against IGoR. Hypergeometric tests were used in a later analysis to score TCR-TCR, TCR-HLA and TCR-CMV co-occurrence, with a repertoire-size bias correction applied to the TCR pairs. In a later analysis, false discovery rates were estimated by permuting HLA or CMV assignments 20 times. In a later analysis, co-occurring TCRs were grouped with DBSCAN, and TCRdist sequence similarity was added when clustering was performed within HLA-allele-positive subsets. For co-occurrence clustering, repertoires with fewer than 30,000 or more than 120,000 public chains were excluded, along with roughly 5 repertoires with anomalous nucleotide sharing. TCRdb re-hosts the immuneACCESS table, in-frame sequences only. Its copies lack some clones; in the studies checked, an unresolved V gene accounts for under half of them, and the cause for the rest is not known. The DNA was the basis for D and trimming; V, J and clone size are from that table. The sample yields 180,000 or so clones; approximately 80% were counted once. Under 5% of the sample lies in the top ten.

The cohort was made up of approximately 700 healthy bone marrow donors. Cohort members were all nominally healthy when sampled, although unrecorded immune exposures were likely present. The donor tested CMV seropositive, placing the donor among the approximately 310 seropositive members of the cohort. Every donor gave a peripheral blood sample, and the peripheral blood mononuclear cells from that sample were used for TCR beta sequencing. The Qiagen DNeasy Blood Extraction Kit was used to extract genomic DNA from the blood cell samples. The sequencing sample was made of PBMCs. The source is a woman aged 50 to 60 in good health and CMV-seropositive.

The DNA sequence is TGTGCCAGCAGCTCGGACTGGAACACCGGGGAGCTGTTTTTT. This encodes CASSSDWNTGELFF. The sequence joins TRBV7-9 to TRBJ2-2; the D gene is perhaps TRBD2, on 5 matching bases. V loses 4 bases, J loses 1 base, and the germline ends lie 7 bases apart. CDR1 SEHNR and CDR2 FQNEAQ were looked up in the germline V gene (reference sequence). The CDR3 numbers 14 residues from cysteine through phenylalanine. This entry keeps only the CDR3 DNA: 42 bases, framed from base 1.